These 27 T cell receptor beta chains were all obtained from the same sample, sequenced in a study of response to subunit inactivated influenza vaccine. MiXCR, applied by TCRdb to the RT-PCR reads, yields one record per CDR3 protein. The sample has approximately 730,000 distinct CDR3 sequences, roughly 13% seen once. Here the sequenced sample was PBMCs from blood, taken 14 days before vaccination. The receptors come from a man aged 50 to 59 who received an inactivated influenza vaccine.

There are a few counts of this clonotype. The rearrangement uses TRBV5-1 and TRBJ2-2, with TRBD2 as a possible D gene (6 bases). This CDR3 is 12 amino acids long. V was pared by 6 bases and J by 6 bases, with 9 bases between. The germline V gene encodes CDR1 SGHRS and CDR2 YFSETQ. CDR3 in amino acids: CASTLAAGELFF. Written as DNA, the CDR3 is TGCGCCAGCACATTAGCGGCCGGGGAGCTGTTTTTT.

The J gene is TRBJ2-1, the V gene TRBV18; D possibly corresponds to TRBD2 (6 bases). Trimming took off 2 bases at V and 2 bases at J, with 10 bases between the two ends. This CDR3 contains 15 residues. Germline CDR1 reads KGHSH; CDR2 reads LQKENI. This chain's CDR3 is CASSPAGTAYNEQFF. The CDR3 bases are TGTGCCAGCTCACCAGCGGGAACTGCCTACAATGAGCAGTTCTTC.

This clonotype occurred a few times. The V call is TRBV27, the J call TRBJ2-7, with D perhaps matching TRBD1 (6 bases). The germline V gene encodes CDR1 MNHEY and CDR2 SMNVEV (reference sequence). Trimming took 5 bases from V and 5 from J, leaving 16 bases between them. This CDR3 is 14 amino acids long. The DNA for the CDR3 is TGTGCCAGCAGTATAGCCAGACAGGCTCACGAGCAGTACTTC. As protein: CASSIARQAHEQYF.

CDR3 DNA sequence: TGCGCCAGCAGCCAAGTTCTGACGGGCTGGGATGAGCAGTTCTTC. Protein sequence: CASSQVLTGWDEQFF. The chain combines TRBV4-3 with TRBJ2-1; no clear D gene. V lost 1 base and J lost 8, with 15 bases in between. Germline CDR1 reads LGHNA; CDR2 reads YSLEER. The length of the CDR3 is 15 residues.

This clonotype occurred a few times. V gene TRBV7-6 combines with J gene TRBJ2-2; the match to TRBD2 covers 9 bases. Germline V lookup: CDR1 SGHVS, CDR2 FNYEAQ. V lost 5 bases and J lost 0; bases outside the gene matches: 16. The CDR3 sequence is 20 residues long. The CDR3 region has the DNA TGTGCCAGCAGCCCAGGGACTAGCAGATTCTCGTTCGCGAACACCGGGGAGCTGTTTTTT. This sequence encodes CASSPGTSRFSFANTGELFF.

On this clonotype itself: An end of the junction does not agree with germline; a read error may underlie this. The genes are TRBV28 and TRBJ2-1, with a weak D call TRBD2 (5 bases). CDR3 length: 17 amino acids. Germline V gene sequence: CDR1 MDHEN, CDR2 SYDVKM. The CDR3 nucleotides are TGTGCCAGAAGTTTTCTGGACTTCCGTCTTCTTGACAATGAGCAGTTCTTC. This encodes CARSFLDFRLLDNEQFF. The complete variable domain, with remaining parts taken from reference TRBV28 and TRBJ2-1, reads DVKVTQSSRYLVKRTGEKVFLECVQDMDHENMFWYRQDPGLGLRLIYFSYDVKMKEKGDIPEGYSVSREKKERFSLILESASTNQTSMYLCARSFLDFRLLDNEQFFGPGTRLTVL.

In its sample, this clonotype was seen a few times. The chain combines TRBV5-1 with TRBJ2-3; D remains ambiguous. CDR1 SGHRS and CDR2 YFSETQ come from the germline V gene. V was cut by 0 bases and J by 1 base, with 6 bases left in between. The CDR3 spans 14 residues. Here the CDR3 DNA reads TGCGCCAGCAGCTTGGCCCCCCGCACAGATACGCAGTATTTT. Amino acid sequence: CASSLAPRTDTQYF.

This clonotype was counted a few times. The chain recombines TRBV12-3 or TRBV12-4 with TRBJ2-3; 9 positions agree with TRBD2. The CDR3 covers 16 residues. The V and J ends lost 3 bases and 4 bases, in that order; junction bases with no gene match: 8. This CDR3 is CASSFAASGVSDTQYF. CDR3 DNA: TGTGCCAGCAGTTTCGCGGCTAGCGGGGTTTCAGATACGCAGTATTTT.

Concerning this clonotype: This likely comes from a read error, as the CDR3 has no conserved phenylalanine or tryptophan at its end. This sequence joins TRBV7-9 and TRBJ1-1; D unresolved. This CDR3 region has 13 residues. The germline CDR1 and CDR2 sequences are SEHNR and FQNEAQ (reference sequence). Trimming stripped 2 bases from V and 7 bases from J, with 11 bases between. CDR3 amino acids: CASSLRPGLEAFL. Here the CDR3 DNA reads TGTGCCAGCAGCTTACGACCGGGCCTTGAAGCTTTCCTT.

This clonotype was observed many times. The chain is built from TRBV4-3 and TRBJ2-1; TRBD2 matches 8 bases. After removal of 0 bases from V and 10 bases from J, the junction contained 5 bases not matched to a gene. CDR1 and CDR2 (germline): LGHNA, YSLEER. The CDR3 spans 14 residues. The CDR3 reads CASSQDGTRDEQFF. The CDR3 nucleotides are TGCGCCAGCAGCCAAGATGGGACTAGGGACGAGCAGTTCTTC.

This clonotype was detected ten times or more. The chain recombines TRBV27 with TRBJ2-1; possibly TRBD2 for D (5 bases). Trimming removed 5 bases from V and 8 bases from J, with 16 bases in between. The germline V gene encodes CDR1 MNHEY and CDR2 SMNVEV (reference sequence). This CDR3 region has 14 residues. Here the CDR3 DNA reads TGTGCCAGCAGTCCTTCGACTGCGGGCGATGAGCAGTTCTTC. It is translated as CASSPSTAGDEQFF.

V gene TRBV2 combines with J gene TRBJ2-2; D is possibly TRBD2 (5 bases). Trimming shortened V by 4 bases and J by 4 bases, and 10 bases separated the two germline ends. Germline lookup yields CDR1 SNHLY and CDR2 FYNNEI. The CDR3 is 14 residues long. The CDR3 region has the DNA TGTGCCAGCAGTGTTGGGAGACTCACCGGGGAGCTGTTTTTT. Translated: CASSVGRLTGELFF.

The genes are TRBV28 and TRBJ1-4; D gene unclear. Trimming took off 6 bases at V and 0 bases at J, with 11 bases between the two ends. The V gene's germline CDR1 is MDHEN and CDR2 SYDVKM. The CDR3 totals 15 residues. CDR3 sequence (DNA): TGTGCCAGCAGCTCCTCTATTACAACTAATGAAAAACTGTTTTTT. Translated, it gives CASSSSITTNEKLFF.

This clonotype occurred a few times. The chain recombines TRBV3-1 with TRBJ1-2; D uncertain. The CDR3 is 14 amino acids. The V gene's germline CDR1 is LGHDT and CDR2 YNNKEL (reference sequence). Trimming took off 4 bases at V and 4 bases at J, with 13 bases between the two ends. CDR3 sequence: CASSPPGVGYGYTF. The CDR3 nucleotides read TGTGCCAGCAGCCCTCCAGGAGTGGGCTATGGCTACACCTTC.

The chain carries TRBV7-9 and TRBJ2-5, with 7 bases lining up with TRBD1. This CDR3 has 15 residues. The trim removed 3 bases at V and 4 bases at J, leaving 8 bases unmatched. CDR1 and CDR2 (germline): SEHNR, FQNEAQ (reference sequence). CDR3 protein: CASSFAQRQGETQYF. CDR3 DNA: TGTGCCAGCAGCTTCGCTCAAAGACAGGGAGAGACCCAGTACTTC.

CDR3 DNA: TGTGCCAGCAGTTTACAGGTTCCGAACACTGAAGCTTTCTTT. This codes for CASSLQVPNTEAFF. This rearrangement joins TRBV12-3 or TRBV12-4 to TRBJ1-1; D unclear. The CDR3 covers 14 residues. Trimming shortened V by 2 bases and J by 1 base, and 8 bases separated the two germline ends.

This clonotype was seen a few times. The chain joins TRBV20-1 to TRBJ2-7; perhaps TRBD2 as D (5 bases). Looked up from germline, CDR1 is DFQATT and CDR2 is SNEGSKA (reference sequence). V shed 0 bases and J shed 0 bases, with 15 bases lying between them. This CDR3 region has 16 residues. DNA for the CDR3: TGCAGTGCTAGAGATCGCTTCCGGCGGGTCTCCTACGAGCAGTACTTC. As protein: CSARDRFRRVSYEQYF.

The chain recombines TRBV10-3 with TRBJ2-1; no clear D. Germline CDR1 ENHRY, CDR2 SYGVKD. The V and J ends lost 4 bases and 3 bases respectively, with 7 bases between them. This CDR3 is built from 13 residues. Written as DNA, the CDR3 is TGTGCCATCAGTGTGAACGGCTACAATGAGCAGTTCTTC. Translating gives CAISVNGYNEQFF.

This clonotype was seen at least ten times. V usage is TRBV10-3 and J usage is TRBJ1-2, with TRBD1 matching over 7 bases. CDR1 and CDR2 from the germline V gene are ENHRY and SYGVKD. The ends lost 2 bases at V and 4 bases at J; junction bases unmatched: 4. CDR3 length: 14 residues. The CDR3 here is CAISEGQASYGYTF. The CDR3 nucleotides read TGTGCCATCAGTGAGGGACAGGCCAGCTATGGCTACACCTTC.

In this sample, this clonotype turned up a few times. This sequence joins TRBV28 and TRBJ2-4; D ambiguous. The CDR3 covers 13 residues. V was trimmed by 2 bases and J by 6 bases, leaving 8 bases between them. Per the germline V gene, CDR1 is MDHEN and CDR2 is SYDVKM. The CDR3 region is CASSLSRRNIQYF. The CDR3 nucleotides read TGTGCCAGCAGTTTAAGCCGGAGAAACATTCAGTACTTC.

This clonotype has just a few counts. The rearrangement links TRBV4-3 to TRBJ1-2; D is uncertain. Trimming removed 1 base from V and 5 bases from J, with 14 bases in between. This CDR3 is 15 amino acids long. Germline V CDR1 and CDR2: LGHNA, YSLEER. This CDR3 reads CASSQVGQFGYGYTF. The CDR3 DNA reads TGCGCCAGCAGCCAAGTCGGCCAGTTCGGATATGGCTACACCTTC.

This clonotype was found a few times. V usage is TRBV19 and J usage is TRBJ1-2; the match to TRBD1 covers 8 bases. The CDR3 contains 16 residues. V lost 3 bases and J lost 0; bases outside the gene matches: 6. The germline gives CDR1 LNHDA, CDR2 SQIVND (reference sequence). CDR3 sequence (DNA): TGTGCCAGTAGTATCTTGGGACAGGAAGCTAACTATGGCTACACCTTC. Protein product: CASSILGQEANYGYTF.

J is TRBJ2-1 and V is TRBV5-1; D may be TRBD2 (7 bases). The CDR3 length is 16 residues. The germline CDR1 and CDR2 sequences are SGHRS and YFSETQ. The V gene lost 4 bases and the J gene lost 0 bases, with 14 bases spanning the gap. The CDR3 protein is CASSRGAPSSYNEQFF. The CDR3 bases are TGCGCCAGCAGCCGGGGGGCGCCCAGCTCCTACAATGAGCAGTTCTTC.

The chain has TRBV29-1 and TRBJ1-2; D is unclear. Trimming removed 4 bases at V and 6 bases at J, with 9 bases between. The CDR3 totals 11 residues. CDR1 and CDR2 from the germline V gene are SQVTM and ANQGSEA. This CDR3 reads CSVGKSDGYTF. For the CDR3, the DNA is TGCAGCGTTGGGAAGTCAGATGGCTACACCTTC.

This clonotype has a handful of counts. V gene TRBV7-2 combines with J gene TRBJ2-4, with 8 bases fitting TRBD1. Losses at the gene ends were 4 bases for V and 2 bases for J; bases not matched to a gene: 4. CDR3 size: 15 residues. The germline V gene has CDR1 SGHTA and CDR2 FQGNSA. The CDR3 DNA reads TGTGCCAGCAGCTCACGGACAGGGACCAAAAACATTCAGTACTTC. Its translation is CASSSRTGTKNIQYF.

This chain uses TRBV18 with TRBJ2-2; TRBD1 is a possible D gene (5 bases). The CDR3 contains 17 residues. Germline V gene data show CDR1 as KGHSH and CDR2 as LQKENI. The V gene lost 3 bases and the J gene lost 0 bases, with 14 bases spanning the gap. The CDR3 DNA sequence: TGTGCCAGCTCACCCTTTCAGGGAACCGCGAACACCGGGGAGCTGTTTTTT. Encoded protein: CASSPFQGTANTGELFF.

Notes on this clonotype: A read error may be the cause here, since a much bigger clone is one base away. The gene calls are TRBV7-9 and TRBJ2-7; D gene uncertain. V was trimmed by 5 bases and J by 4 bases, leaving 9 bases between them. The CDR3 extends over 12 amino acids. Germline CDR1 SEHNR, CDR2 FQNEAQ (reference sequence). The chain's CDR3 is CASSVEKYEQYF. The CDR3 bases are TGTGCCAGCAGCGTAGAGAAATACGAGCAGTACTTC.